This TCR beta chain was documented in a study of blood T cell repertoires in COVID-19. The ends were cut back, 5 bases at V and 8 bases at J, with 12 bases in the middle. In germline, CDR1 is MNHEY, CDR2 SVGAGI. CDR3 length: 12 residues. Sequenced by immunoSEQ multiplex PCR; TCRdb stores in-frame clones only, minus some. The sample yields more than 450,000 clones, about nine tenths seen once. The sequence was obtained from a woman aged 18 to 35 who had recovered from COVID-19. The material sequenced was PBMCs or T cells enriched from blood (not recorded which). The chain recombines TRBV6-5 with TRBJ1-1; D is ambiguous. The CDR3 reads CASSHPSGEAFF. The CDR3 nucleotides are TGTGCCAGCAGTCACCCTTCCGGGGAAGCTTTCTTT.